The 30 T cell receptor beta chains below all came from one sample that was sequenced in a study of shared clonotypes between healthy human individuals. Here immunoSEQ multiplex PCR was the method, and the copy in TCRdb shows in-frame clones only, minus some. Among about 2.3 million clones listed, more than 80% were seen once. The specimen was naive CD4+ T cells from PBMCs. Subset here: CD45RA+ positively selected. These receptors were taken from a man between 18 and 29 years old in good health. Some clones in this sample may be carry-over from other donors' samples.

The genes are TRBV4-2 and TRBJ1-1; 11 nucleotides align to TRBD1. CDR3 length: 16 amino acids. Germline trimming cut 1 base from V and 4 bases from J; bases unmatched to any gene: 5. Germline lookup yields CDR1 LGHNA and CDR2 YNFKEQ. Here the CDR3 DNA reads TGTGCCAGCAGCCAAGGGGACAGGGGGACGGTCACTGAAGCTTTCTTT. Protein: CASSQGDRGTVTEAFF.

This chain uses TRBV27 with TRBJ2-3; 7 bases map to TRBD2. CDR3 size: 18 residues. Germline V CDR1 and CDR2: MNHEY, SMNVEV (reference sequence). Trimming removed 6 bases from V and 2 bases from J; junction bases left unmatched: 17. The CDR3, as DNA: TGTGCCAGCAGGCCCCCGGGACTACCTCTTTCGGTCACAGATACGCAGTATTTT. This translates into CASRPPGLPLSVTDTQYF.

The rearrangement uses TRBV27 and TRBJ2-7; perhaps TRBD1 as D (6 bases). The germline CDR1 and CDR2 sequences are MNHEY and SMNVEV (reference sequence). This CDR3 contains 13 residues. V was clipped by 11 bases and J by 5 bases, with 19 bases between them. The CDR3 coding sequence is TGTGCCTGTTCCCGGACAGCCTTCAACGAGCAGTACTTC. It codes for CACSRTAFNEQYF.

This rearrangement joins TRBV27 to TRBJ2-7; the D call may be TRBD1 or TRBD2 (5 bases each). This CDR3 is 17 amino acids long. The germline V gene has CDR1 MNHEY and CDR2 SMNVEV (reference sequence). Between the trimmed V and J ends, which lost 6 bases and 0 bases, there was a span of 21 bases. CDR3 region: CASSIPPRAGSSYEQYF. The CDR3 DNA follows: TGTGCCAGCAGCATCCCTCCGCGGGCAGGGAGCTCCTACGAGCAGTACTTC.

The chain uses TRBV11-2 and TRBJ2-3, with 13 bases fitting TRBD2. The germline gives CDR1 SGHAT, CDR2 FQNNGV. The CDR3 has 17 residues. Unmatched junction bases numbered 6, after V lost 2 bases and J lost 4 bases. The CDR3 nucleotides are TGTGCCAGCAGCTTAAACCCAGGACTAGCGGGAGCAGATACGCAGTATTTT. As protein: CASSLNPGLAGADTQYF.

This clone showed up just once. The rearrangement uses TRBV29-1 and TRBJ2-6; the D gene is possibly TRBD1 (8 bases). In germline, CDR1 is SQVTM, CDR2 ANQGSEA. There are 15 residues in the CDR3. The germline V and J ends were trimmed by 6 bases and 0 bases, with 12 bases remaining between them. The CDR3 loop reads CSVNRGGSGANVLTF. In DNA, the CDR3 is TGCAGCGTGAACAGGGGGGGCTCTGGGGCCAACGTCCTGACTTTC.

The gene calls are TRBV5-1 and TRBJ2-7; D gene uncertain. There are 15 residues in the CDR3. The V end lost 4 bases, the J end lost 5 bases, and 19 bases lay between the germline ends. The germline V gene has CDR1 SGHRS and CDR2 YFSETQ. The CDR3 DNA sequence: TGCGCCAGCAGCCCCGGAAGACCCCCAGCCAACGAGCAGTACTTC. Its protein product is CASSPGRPPANEQYF.

The CDR3 here is CASSLGGENQPQHF. DNA of the CDR3: TGCGCCAGCAGCTTGGGAGGGGAAAATCAGCCCCAGCATTTT. This chain connects TRBV5-1 to TRBJ1-5, with D perhaps matching TRBD1 (5 bases). V lost 0 bases and J lost 4, with 8 bases in between. The CDR3 has 14 residues. The germline gives CDR1 SGHRS, CDR2 YFSETQ.

The chain links TRBV2 to TRBJ1-6, with 8 bases that match TRBD1. Germline CDR1 reads SNHLY; CDR2 reads FYNNEI. The CDR3 is 15 residues long. V lost 3 bases, J lost 10 bases, and 8 bases stayed unmatched. The DNA for the CDR3 is TGTGCCAGCAGTGACAGACAGGGGAGCAGCTCACCCCTCCACTTT. It encodes CASSDRQGSSSPLHF. Based on the CDR3 plus reference TRBV2 and TRBJ1-6, the full variable domain is EPEVTQTPSHQVTQMGQEVILRCVPISNHLYFYWYRQILGQKVEFLVSFYNNEISEKSEIFDDQFSVERPDGSNFTLKIRSTKLEDSAMYFCASSDRQGSSSPLHFGNGTRLTVT.

This clone was seen only a few times. J is TRBJ2-7 and V is TRBV25-1; TRBD2 might be the D (5 bases). CDR3 length: 14 residues. Germline assignment: CDR1 MGHDK and CDR2 SYGVNS. V was cut by 5 bases and J by 6 bases, with 17 bases left in between. CDR3 sequence (DNA): TGTGCCAGCAGTAGCTCGAACGGACTGAGCGAGCAGTACTTC. Protein: CASSSSNGLSEQYF.

The chain joins TRBV30 to TRBJ1-2; D unclear. CDR3 length: 18 residues. Per germline, CDR1 GTSNPN and CDR2 SVGIG (reference sequence). The germline V and J ends were trimmed by 1 base and 3 bases, with 24 bases remaining between them. CDR3 in amino acids: CAWSATRTTSGDYYGYTF. For the CDR3, the DNA is TGTGCCTGGAGTGCCACCCGTACGACCTCCGGTGACTACTATGGCTACACCTTC.

This chain uses TRBV4-3 with TRBJ2-7; D is ambiguous. This CDR3 contains 13 residues. From germline, CDR1 is LGHNA and CDR2 YSLEER. The V gene lost 5 bases and the J gene lost 7 bases, with 15 bases spanning the gap. CDR3 loop: CASSGSLMKEQYF. In nucleotides, the CDR3 is TGCGCCAGCAGCGGCAGTTTAATGAAGGAGCAGTACTTC.

V is TRBV5-1 and J is TRBJ2-6; D is unresolved. The ends were cut back, 4 bases at V and 0 bases at J, with 8 bases in the middle. CDR1 is SGHRS and CDR2 is YFSETQ in the germline V gene. The CDR3 loop spans 15 amino acids. CDR3 amino acids: CASSVQVSGANVLTF. The CDR3 region has the DNA TGCGCCAGCAGCGTACAAGTCTCTGGGGCCAACGTCCTGACTTTC.

Comment on this clone: The junction departs from germline at one end; a sequencing error may be responsible. The chain recombines TRBV14 with TRBJ1-2, with D possibly TRBD1 on 6 matching bases. Germline V lookup: CDR1 SGHDN, CDR2 FVKESK. The CDR3 contains 11 residues. DNA of the CDR3: TGTGCCAGCAGCCGCCAAGAACAGGGAAGCTTC. Translation: CASSRQEQGSF.

The count of this clone is one. J is TRBJ1-1 and V is TRBV6-5; D possibly corresponds to TRBD1 (6 bases). The CDR3 covers 14 residues. Trimming pared 5 bases from V and 4 bases from J, leaving 14 bases between. Germline V lookup: CDR1 MNHEY, CDR2 SVGAGI. The DNA for the CDR3 is TGTGCCAGCAGTACCTCAAGGGGGGGCACTGAAGCTTTCTTT. Encoded protein: CASSTSRGGTEAFF.

V is TRBV6-5 and J is TRBJ2-5; tentatively, D is TRBD1 or TRBD2 (5 bases each). In germline, CDR1 is MNHEY, CDR2 SVGAGI. V shed 3 bases and J shed 1 base, with 12 bases lying between them. The CDR3 extends over 15 amino acids. The CDR3 nucleotides read TGTGCCAGCAGTTATTTTGGGGGTACCCAAGAGACCCAGTACTTC. Translated, it gives CASSYFGGTQETQYF.

The sample holds one count of this clone. A read error may produce the germline difference seen at one junction end. The chain uses TRBV15 and TRBJ2-1, with TRBD1 matching over 8 bases. Germline CDR1 and CDR2: LNHNV and YYDKDF (reference sequence). This CDR3 region has 13 residues. The CDR3 sequence: CATSRGGTGFWIF. CDR3 bases: TGTGCCACCAGCAGAGGCGGGACAGGATTTTGGATCTTC.

The rearrangement joins TRBV5-1 to TRBJ2-6; either TRBD1 or TRBD2 may supply D (5 bases each). Trimming removed 4 bases at V and 0 bases at J, with 14 bases between. The germline CDR1 and CDR2 sequences are SGHRS and YFSETQ. CDR3 length: 17 amino acids. Here the CDR3 DNA reads TGCGCCAGCAGCACGGGGCAGATCAGCTCTGGGGCCAACGTCCTGACTTTC. As protein: CASSTGQISSGANVLTF.

The chain uses TRBV6-5 and TRBJ2-1; 7 nucleotides match TRBD2. The CDR3 has 14 residues. Germline CDR1 reads MNHEY; CDR2 reads SVGAGI. Trimming at V came to 6 bases and at J to 8 bases, leaving 10 bases not matched to a gene. Written as DNA, the CDR3 is TGTGCCAGCAGAGCGAGCGGGATAGCGGATGAGCAGTTCTTC. This translates into CASRASGIADEQFF.

Of note for this clone: Other DNA sequences in this sample translate to the same CDR3. The chain carries TRBV15 and TRBJ2-3; D is unclear. Germline V gives CDR1 LNHNV, CDR2 YYDKDF (reference sequence). The CDR3 spans 12 residues. Trimming took off 2 bases at V and 3 bases at J, with 3 bases between the two ends. The CDR3 here is CATSRPTDTQYF. The CDR3 DNA sequence: TGTGCCACCAGCAGACCGACAGATACGCAGTATTTT.

In the case of this clone: The same CDR3 arises from other DNA sequences in this sample as well. The chain carries TRBV5-1 and TRBJ2-3, with D uncertain. Per germline, CDR1 SGHRS and CDR2 YFSETQ. The V end was cut by 2 bases, the J end by 2 bases, with 9 bases between. The CDR3 covers 14 residues. This chain's CDR3 is CASSLLSVTDTQYF. The CDR3 coding sequence is TGCGCCAGCAGCTTATTATCTGTCACAGATACGCAGTATTTT.

A remark on this clone: Additional DNA sequences in this sample encode the identical CDR3. The chain joins TRBV6-1 to TRBJ2-5; no clear D gene. Per germline, CDR1 MNHNS and CDR2 SASEGT. The CDR3 totals 12 residues. Trimming pared 1 base from V and 5 bases from J, leaving 5 bases between. The CDR3 DNA reads as TGTGCCAGCAGTGAAGTGCAGGAGACCCAGTACTTC. This encodes CASSEVQETQYF.

This sequence joins TRBV5-1 and TRBJ2-1, with 8 bases identical to TRBD2. Germline values: CDR1 SGHRS, CDR2 YFSETQ. This CDR3 comprises 16 residues. The ends lost 0 bases at V and 5 bases at J; junction bases unmatched: 7. In DNA, the CDR3 is TGCGCCAGCAGCTTGGCCCCCAGCGGGAGTCACAATGAGCAGTTCTTC. It codes for CASSLAPSGSHNEQFF.

The CDR3 DNA follows: TGCGCCAGCAGCATGGAGGGACCCGGGTTGAGTAAACTGTTTTTT. Its protein is CASSMEGPGLSKLFF. The V gene is TRBV5-1, the J gene TRBJ1-4, with D possibly TRBD1 on 5 matching bases. V lost 4 bases and J lost 11, with 21 bases in between. CDR1 is SGHRS, CDR2 YFSETQ, per germline. The CDR3 totals 15 residues.

The rearrangement joins TRBV10-3 to TRBJ2-7; TRBD2 matches at 8 bases. Losses at the gene ends were 11 bases for V and 6 bases for J; bases not matched to a gene: 6. Germline loops: CDR1 ENHRY, CDR2 SYGVKD. This CDR3 spans 11 amino acids. CDR3 residues: CASGGGLEQYF. CDR3 coding DNA: TGTGCCTCCGGCGGGGGGCTCGAGCAGTACTTC.

The V gene is TRBV5-1, the J gene TRBJ2-1; no clear D. This CDR3 region has 16 residues. Trimming removed 3 bases from V and 0 bases from J, with 13 bases in between. CDR1 is SGHRS, CDR2 YFSETQ, per germline. CDR3: CASSSASVSSYNEQFF. The CDR3 nucleotides read TGCGCCAGCAGCTCCGCGAGCGTAAGCTCCTACAATGAGCAGTTCTTC.

The V gene is TRBV15, the J gene TRBJ1-2, with D hard to call. This CDR3 has 16 amino acids. Trimming cost V 0 bases and J 7 bases, with 18 bases left between them. Germline V lookup: CDR1 LNHNV, CDR2 YYDKDF (reference sequence). CDR3 DNA sequence: TGTGCCACCAGCAGAGATGTCCGTCGGGCTATTTTTGGCTACACCTTC. This translates into CATSRDVRRAIFGYTF.

To note about this clone: The sample has other DNA sequences that encode this CDR3 too. The chain has TRBV18 and TRBJ1-2, with D unclear. Per germline, CDR1 KGHSH and CDR2 LQKENI. V lost 1 base and J lost 6, with 6 bases in between. The CDR3 runs to 12 residues. The DNA of the CDR3 is TGTGCCAGCTCACCACAGGGAAATGGCTACACCTTC. Translating it yields CASSPQGNGYTF.

The chain recombines TRBV6-5 with TRBJ1-3, with 7 bases that match TRBD1. The CDR3 runs to 14 residues. In germline, CDR1 is MNHEY, CDR2 SVGAGI. Losses at the gene ends were 5 bases for V and 7 bases for J; bases not matched to a gene: 8. In DNA form, the CDR3 reads TGTGCCAGCAGTGAAAAATACAGGGGCAACACCATATATTTT. It codes for CASSEKYRGNTIYF.

This chain connects TRBV2 to TRBJ1-2; D is possibly TRBD1 (5 bases). From germline, CDR1 is SNHLY and CDR2 FYNNEI. Deletions cut 4 bases from V and 2 bases from J, with 20 bases between. The CDR3 is 17 residues long. The CDR3 sequence is CASSGRDSHGGNYGYTF. The CDR3 region has the DNA TGTGCCAGCAGTGGGAGGGACTCCCATGGTGGGAACTATGGCTACACCTTC.